Below are 11 T cell receptor beta chains sequenced from a single sample in a study of control samples from healthy donors and cancer patients. Data came from immunoSEQ multiplex PCR; TCRdb stores just in-frame clones and leaves some out. The sample lists tens of thousands of clones, 70% to 85% occurring once. The specimen was PBMCs. The receptors derive from a man in his sixties or seventies with lung cancer.

The J gene is TRBJ2-2, the V gene TRBV30, with 8 bases matching TRBD2. Germline V lookup: CDR1 GTSNPN, CDR2 SVGIG (reference sequence). The CDR3 extends over 15 amino acids. Unmatched junction bases numbered 2, after V lost 2 bases and J lost 0 bases. The CDR3 bases are TGTGCCTGGAGTAGCGGGAGCGCGAACACCGGGGAGCTGTTTTTT. Translation gives CAWSSGSANTGELFF. Looking up the rest from reference TRBV30 and TRBJ2-2 gives the full variable domain: SQTIHQWPATLVQPVGSPLSLECTVEGTSNPNLYWYRQAAGRGLQLLFYSVGIGQISSEVPQNLSASRPQDRQFILSSKKLLLSDSGFYLCAWSSGSANTGELFFGEGSRLTVL.

The V call is TRBV9, the J call TRBJ1-4; tentative D call: TRBD1 (6 bases). The V end was cut by 5 bases, the J end by 0 bases, with 8 bases between. Germline CDR1 and CDR2: SGDLS and YYNGEE. The CDR3 contains 14 residues. CDR3 nucleotide sequence: TGTGCCAGCAGGAGGGGGTCAACTAATGAAAAACTGTTTTTT. This sequence encodes CASRRGSTNEKLFF.

The J gene is TRBJ2-2, the V gene TRBV5-1; no reliable D call. Germline CDR1 is SGHRS and CDR2 is YFSETQ. Deletions cut 0 bases from V and 7 bases from J, with 7 bases between. The CDR3 runs to 13 residues. CDR3 coding DNA: TGCGCCAGCAGCTTGGCTATGAGCGGGGAGCTGTTTTTT. Protein product: CASSLAMSGELFF.

The chain joins TRBV2 to TRBJ2-5, with D perhaps TRBD2 (6 bases). The V gene lost 4 bases and the J gene lost 5 bases, with 8 bases spanning the gap. The CDR3 consists of 12 residues. Germline V gene lookup returns CDR1 SNHLY and CDR2 FYNNEI. This chain's CDR3 is CASSVLAETQYF. The CDR3 region has the DNA TGTGCCAGCAGTGTACTAGCTGAGACCCAGTACTTC.

The chain has TRBV5-3 and TRBJ2-7; 12 bases are shared with TRBD2. TRBV5-3 is marked as an open reading frame, function uncertain. The CDR3 totals 18 residues. V was pared by 4 bases and J by 6 bases, with 17 bases of the junction left unmatched. The CDR3 DNA sequence: TGTGCCAGAAGCCCTCCTAACCCTAGCGGGGGGGGACTTGGCGAGCAGTACTTC. Protein product: CARSPPNPSGGGLGEQYF.

The J gene is TRBJ1-6, the V gene TRBV10-2; a weak D match, TRBD1 (5 bases). Germline V gives CDR1 WSHSY, CDR2 SAAADI. V shed 5 bases and J shed 4 bases, with 15 bases lying between them. CDR3 length: 16 amino acids. DNA of the CDR3: TGCGCCAGCAGTCGGGGGAGGGCCTCTTATAATTCACCCCTCCACTTT. Amino acid sequence: CASSRGRASYNSPLHF.

This clone was detected a few times. V is TRBV6-5 and J is TRBJ2-5; 9 nucleotides match TRBD1. The germline gives CDR1 MNHEY, CDR2 SVGAGI. The CDR3 sequence is 15 residues long. The J segment lost 5 bases and the V segment lost 8 bases, leaving 12 bases of the junction unmatched. The CDR3 sequence is CASSLLQGARETQYF. The CDR3 DNA follows: TGTGCCAGCTCCCTTTTACAGGGGGCTCGGGAGACCCAGTACTTC.

V gene TRBV2 combines with J gene TRBJ2-3; perhaps TRBD1 as D (7 bases). Germline CDR1 SNHLY, CDR2 FYNNEI. Between the trimmed V and J ends, which lost 4 bases and 0 bases, there was a span of 11 bases. This CDR3 is 15 amino acids long. CDR3 sequence: CASSAGGSSTDTQYF. The CDR3 DNA reads as TGTGCCAGCAGTGCAGGGGGGTCTAGCACAGATACGCAGTATTTT.

The chain couples TRBV7-8 to TRBJ2-2; 12 nucleotides align to TRBD1. This CDR3 is 18 amino acids long. Germline assignment: CDR1 SGHVS and CDR2 FQNEAQ. V dropped 4 bases and J dropped 5; count of bases not matched to a gene: 11. The CDR3 region is CASSSGQGAILGTGELFF. The CDR3 region has the DNA TGTGCCAGCAGCTCGGGACAGGGGGCTATATTAGGTACCGGGGAGCTGTTTTTT.

V is TRBV7-2 and J is TRBJ2-5, with 10 bases that match TRBD2. Germline CDR1 and CDR2: SGHTA and FQGNSA. The V gene end was trimmed by 5 bases and the J gene end by 6 bases; junction bases not matched to a gene: 12. The CDR3 contains 16 residues. CDR3 in DNA: TGTGCCAGCAGCACCCAGAGCGGGGGGGCCGGGAAGACCCAGTACTTC. It encodes CASSTQSGGAGKTQYF. Full variable domain (outside the CDR3, taken from reference TRBV7-2 and TRBJ2-5): GAGVSQSPSNKVTEKGKDVELRCDPISGHTALYWYRQSLGQGLEFLIYFQGNSAPDKSGLPSDRFSAERTGGSVSTLTIQRTQQEDSAVYLCASSTQSGGAGKTQYFGPGTRLLVL.

V is TRBV6-2 or TRBV6-3 and J is TRBJ2-4; 8 bases are shared with TRBD1. Germline V gene data show CDR1 as MNHEY and CDR2 as SVGEGT. J gave up 0 bases and V 4 bases, and 2 bases lay outside the gene matches. The CDR3 is made up of 15 amino acids. CDR3 in amino acids: CASSWTGRAKNIQYF. The CDR3 DNA sequence: TGTGCCAGCAGTTGGACAGGGCGAGCCAAAAACATTCAGTACTTC.